Detailed here is one TCR beta chain. These data originate in a study of blood T cell repertoires in COVID-19. Study as a whole: The United States, Italy and Spain were the sources of the acute and convalescent COVID-19 samples.

Profiled with immunoSEQ multiplex PCR; TCRdb holds only in-frame clones, not every one. The data hold a few hundred thousand clones, with approximately 82% observed a single time. Researchers sorted participants into cohorts using their self-reported clinical history. The study recruited exposed participants who had met a COVID-19 case within 2 weeks before entry. The clonotype comes from a man between 35 and 55 years old who had been exposed to COVID-19. Sequences were obtained from PBMCs or T cells enriched from blood (not recorded which).

DNA of the CDR3: TGTGCCAGCAGGACCTCTGGGGGGGTAAACTACGAGCAGTACTTC. This codes for CASRTSGGVNYEQYF. This rearrangement joins TRBV6-5 to TRBJ2-7, with 7 bases fitting TRBD2. The germline V gene has CDR1 MNHEY and CDR2 SVGAGI. V was pared by 6 bases and J by 3 bases, with 11 bases of the junction left unmatched. There are 15 residues in the CDR3.